The sequence of this TCR beta chain was determined in a study of tumor-infiltrating lymphocytes in primary liver carcinoma. On the study more broadly: Each of the samples returned roughly 3.65 to 7.5 million productive TCRbeta reads (a yield similar across tissue types). Study results and caveats: Tumor samples exhibited a significantly greater top-250-clone fraction than blood samples (p = 0.039). Unsorted bulk sampling ruled out any CD4+ versus CD8+ repertoire comparison.

Priming with a constant-region primer yielded TCR beta cDNA from roughly 490 ng total RNA. Investigators got TCR beta libraries out of three nested multiplex PCR rounds, done with slightly modified ARM-PCR. Amplification in the first two PCR rounds was performed using TRBV1-TRBV30 forward primers and a C-beta reverse primer for 10 cycles each. TCRdb ran MiXCR on the multiplex PCR reads and lists one entry per CDR3 protein. The sample includes 180,000 or so distinct CDR3 sequences, 50% to 75% of them seen just once. The authors took blood RNA from unsorted whole blood and also extracted germline DNA. The V gene lost 3 bases and the J gene lost 4 bases, with 12 bases spanning the gap. This CDR3 has 14 amino acids. In germline, CDR1 is MDHEN, CDR2 SYDVKM. A remark on this clonotype: What it binds is unknown.

The sequencing input was peripheral blood. The sequence was obtained from a man aged 35-49 years with primary liver carcinoma and hepatitis B virus infection. The rearrangement uses TRBV28 and TRBJ1-1; D gene ambiguous. CDR3 in amino acids: CASSFNGLGTEAFF. CDR3 in DNA: TGTGCCAGCAGTTTTAACGGCCTGGGCACTGAAGCTTTCTTT.